The present TCR beta chain was sequenced within a study of T-cell memory formation after mild COVID-19. Overall study findings and caveats: Clones shrinking from day 15 to 85 showed even CD4/CD8 mixes; later expanders tilted CD4+.

Regarding this clonotype: Its specificity is unknown.

Constant-segment-primed 5'RACE gave TCR alpha and TCR beta cDNA libraries with sample barcodes and UMIs. MiXCR, run by TCRdb on the 5' RACE reads, gives a single entry per CDR3 protein. The sample carries 110,000 or so distinct CDR3 sequences, about 20% recorded once. Germline CDR1 SGHVS, CDR2 FQNEAQ. V lost 0 bases and J lost 0, with 9 bases in between. The CDR3 has 15 amino acids. The sequencing input was PBMCs or a T cell subset sorted from them (not recorded which). This TCR came from a man in his late teens or twenties who had mild COVID-19 (a few samples of this study predate the infection). Cell type and time point are not known. This chain connects TRBV7-8 to TRBJ2-7, with D maybe TRBD1 (6 bases). This CDR3 reads CASSLAAGDSYEQYV. The CDR3 bases are TGTGCCAGCAGCTTAGCGGCAGGGGACTCCTACGAGCAGTACGTC.